One and the same sample provided the 5 T cell receptor beta chains below, sequenced in a study of regulatory T cells in long-lasting Graves disease. The authors built TCR beta libraries using iRepertoire HTBI primers and Arm-PCR of CDR3 regions. MiXCR, applied by TCRdb to the multiplex PCR reads, yields one record per CDR3 protein. The sample yields 600,000 to 800,000 distinct CDR3 sequences, 25% to 35% seen once. Time point reported: persistent/refractory GD, antithyroid drugs over 5 years with positive TRAb. TCR sequences were obtained from RNA taken from PBMCs. Source: peripheral blood mononuclear cells (PBMCs), taken when the disease was refractory, from a patient treated with antithyroid drugs. The receptors shown here come from a female donor with Graves disease.

The chain uses TRBV20-1 and TRBJ1-4, with a tentative D call TRBD1 (5 bases). The length of the CDR3 is 13 residues. Trimming took 3 bases from V and 10 from J, leaving 15 bases between them. Looked up from germline, CDR1 is DFQATT and CDR2 is SNEGSKA (reference sequence). CDR3 region: CSARTVGVGKLFF. Written as DNA, the CDR3 is TGCAGTGCTAGGACAGTCGGGGTGGGAAAACTGTTTTTT.

This chain connects TRBV20-1 to TRBJ1-6, with 7 bases aligning to TRBD1. V trimming: 1 base; J trimming: 5 bases; junction bases outside the gene matches: 2. The CDR3 is 14 amino acids. From germline, CDR1 is DFQATT and CDR2 SNEGSKA (reference sequence). The CDR3 loop is CSARVDRDNSPLHF. CDR3 sequence (DNA): TGCAGTGCTAGAGTAGACAGGGATAATTCACCCCTCCACTTT.

The chain is built from TRBV11-2 and TRBJ1-1; possible D gene TRBD1, 5 bases. Germline V gene lookup returns CDR1 SGHAT and CDR2 FQNNGV. The CDR3 is 15 amino acids. Trimming stripped 5 bases from V and 4 bases from J, with 17 bases between. The CDR3 loop reads CASSPKGVLGTEAFF. The CDR3 DNA reads as TGTGCCAGCAGCCCAAAAGGGGTTCTAGGCACTGAAGCTTTCTTT.

This clonotype was counted between two and nine times. V gene TRBV18 combines with J gene TRBJ1-6; TRBD1 aligns across 10 bases. The CDR3 contains 15 residues. CDR1 is KGHSH and CDR2 is LQKENI in the germline V gene. The V gene end was trimmed by 3 bases and the J gene end by 7 bases; junction bases not matched to a gene: 3. The CDR3 DNA is TGTGCCAGCTCACCTGACAGGGGGCGAAATTCACCCCTCCACTTT. Amino acids: CASSPDRGRNSPLHF.

This clonotype came up a few times. This chain joins TRBV6-1 and TRBJ1-1; maybe TRBD1 (6 bases). The germline V and J ends were trimmed by 6 bases and 3 bases, with 17 bases remaining between them. Germline CDR1 is MNHNS and CDR2 is SASEGT. The CDR3 totals 15 residues. For the CDR3, the DNA is TGTGCCAGCAGGATGTACGGGGGGCTGGACACTGAAGCTTTCTTT. As protein: CASRMYGGLDTEAFF.